This T cell receptor beta chain is from a study of early T cells in non-severe SARS-CoV-2 infection. Background on the study: RNA in bulk from unsorted whole blood was sequenced, and chains were unpaired. Study conclusions and caveats: The study's VDJdb matching favored anti-spike CD8 responses and missed private and CD4 specificities.

At least ten counts were recorded for this clonotype. Its antigen remains unidentified. The CDR3 covers 18 residues. Germline V gives CDR1 SGHKS, CDR2 YYEKEE (reference sequence). After removal of 4 bases from V and 0 bases from J, the junction contained 13 bases not matched to a gene. Unique molecular identifiers (one per individual cDNA molecule) were attached. From the 5' RACE reads, TCRdb called clonotypes with MiXCR, one entry per CDR3 protein. The sample consists of approximately 88,000 distinct CDR3 sequences, roughly an eighth of them appearing once. The source of this sequence is an adult who was a healthcare worker with PCR-confirmed SARS-CoV-2 infection or an uninfected control (not recorded which). Specimen: whole blood. The chain couples TRBV5-5 to TRBJ2-3; 8 nucleotides match TRBD2. The CDR3 nucleotides read TGTGCCAGCAGCCTCTCACCGGGACTAGGGGCAAGCACAGATACGCAGTATTTT. This gives the protein CASSLSPGLGASTDTQYF.